This TCR beta chain was observed in a study of blood T cells in healthy people across ages. Study summary: Template switching picked up about one barcoded beta molecule for each two T cells.

Per germline, CDR1 DFQATT and CDR2 SNEGSKA (reference sequence). The length of the CDR3 is 14 residues. The V and J ends lost 4 bases and 0 bases, in that order; junction bases with no gene match: 4. Together with a sample-barcoded 5' primer, a J-beta primer mix was included in a second PCR lasting about 6 to 12 cycles. From each sample, at least 3 million paired-end reads containing CDR3 were obtained. MiXCR, applied by TCRdb to the 5' RACE reads, yields one record per CDR3 protein. This sample has about 1.1 million distinct CDR3 sequences, with roughly two fifths found just once. The TCR originated in a man between 18 and 29 years old in good health. Sequencing was carried out using blood. This chain joins TRBV20-1 and TRBJ2-3, with 7 bases that match TRBD2. The CDR3 DNA sequence: TGCAGTGCTACTAGCGGTTCTAGCACAGATACGCAGTATTTT. Its translation: CSATSGSSTDTQYF.